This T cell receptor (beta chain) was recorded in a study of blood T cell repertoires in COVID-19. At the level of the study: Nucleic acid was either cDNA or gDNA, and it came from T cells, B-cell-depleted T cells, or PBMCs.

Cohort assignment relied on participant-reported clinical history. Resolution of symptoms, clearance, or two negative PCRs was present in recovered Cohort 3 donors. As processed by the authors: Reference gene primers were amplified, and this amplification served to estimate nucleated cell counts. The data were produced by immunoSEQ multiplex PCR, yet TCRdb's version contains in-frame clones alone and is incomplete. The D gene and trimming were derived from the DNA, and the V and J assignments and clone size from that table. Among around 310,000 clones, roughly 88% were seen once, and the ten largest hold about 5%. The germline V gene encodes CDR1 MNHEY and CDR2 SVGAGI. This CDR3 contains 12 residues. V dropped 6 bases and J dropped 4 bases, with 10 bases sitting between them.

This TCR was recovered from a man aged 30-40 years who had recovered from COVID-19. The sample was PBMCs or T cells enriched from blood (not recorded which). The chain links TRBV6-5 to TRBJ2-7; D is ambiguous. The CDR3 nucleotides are TGTGCCAGCAGCCAGACCAGGTACGAGCAGTACTTC. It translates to CASSQTRYEQYF.